These T cell receptor beta chains were read from a single sample in a study of identical twins' blood T cells. A single record per CDR3 protein comes from TCRdb applying MiXCR to the 5' RACE reads. The sample lists around 380,000 distinct CDR3 sequences; over 25% were seen once. What was sequenced was PBMCs. These receptors all come from a woman aged 18-49 years in good health. Each CDR3 is given without its conserved first and last residue. The D gene is left open where the match is weak.

>TRBV10-3|TRBJ2-3|-
ASGTGPDTQY
>TRBV7-9|TRBJ1-2|-
ASSPKRDTYGYT
>TRBV6-2/TRBV6-3|TRBJ1-1|TRBD1
ASSSGQGRRSYTEAF
>TRBV5-1|TRBJ1-2|-
ASSSDDRSYGYT
>TRBV2|TRBJ1-6|-
ASIMGLRNSPLH
>TRBV6-1|TRBJ1-2|-
ASSPGATGARYGYT
>TRBV7-7|TRBJ2-5|TRBD1
ASSPGQGGGETQY
>TRBV15|TRBJ1-1|-
ATSILGLTSRAF
>TRBV19|TRBJ2-2|TRBD1
ASRRQGRNTGELF
>TRBV20-1|TRBJ2-2|TRBD2
SARGLALNTGELF
>TRBV24-1|TRBJ1-1|-
ATSYPGFFGNTEAF
>TRBV20-1|TRBJ2-1|TRBD2
SANSGVDNEQF
>TRBV29-1|TRBJ1-3|-
SVEKGNTIY
>TRBV7-2|TRBJ1-6|TRBD1
ASSVQGAKYNSPLH
>TRBV21-1|TRBJ1-2|-
ASSFSGLSQANYGYT
>TRBV6-5|TRBJ1-6|-
ASTSHGRSYNSPLH
>TRBV6-1|TRBJ2-7|-
ASGQGYEQY